This TCR beta chain was captured in a study of blood T cell repertoires in COVID-19. Study background: The United States, Italy and Spain provided the acute and convalescent COVID-19 samples. PBMCs, B-cell-depleted T cells, or T cells provided the cDNA or gDNA that made up the material.

Original analysis: Amplification from reference gene primers served as the basis for estimated nucleated cell counts. Profiling relied on immunoSEQ multiplex PCR, and the TCRdb table lists in-frame clones only, not all of them. V and J calls and clone size are copied from that table; D and trimming were computed from the DNA. The sample has 150,000 to 180,000 clones; approximately 83% are singletons. Trimming took 5 bases from V and 2 from J; bases not matched to a gene: 11. The CDR3 runs to 16 residues. The germline V gene encodes CDR1 SEHNR and CDR2 FQNEAQ (reference sequence). Sequencing was done on a sample of peripheral blood. The source is a woman aged 55-70 years with acute or convalescent COVID-19. The chain recombines TRBV7-9 with TRBJ1-2; 7 bases are shared with TRBD1. The CDR3 sequence: CASSQGGWGQNYGYTF. CDR3 in DNA: TGTGCCAGCAGCCAGGGGGGATGGGGACAGAACTATGGCTACACCTTC.